These 17 T cell receptor beta chains originate from one sample sequenced in a study of CD8 T cells in Susac syndrome (dated by TCRdb to 2018 to 2020). The library was prepared using the immunoSEQ multiplex PCR assay. RNA was extracted with the RNeasy kit and 0.5 to 1 ug was reverse transcribed using random hexamers. TCRdb reanalyzed the raw reads on its own, using fastp at Q25 for trimming and MiXCR for clone calling, and kept in-frame beta chains. Here each entry gathers all rows of one CDR3 protein and keeps the most common genes and DNA. The sample records approximately 120,000 distinct CDR3 sequences, around 95% of which are singletons. Clones ranked in the top ten supply about 0.2% of the sample. The specimen was CD8+ T cells from PBMCs. The origin of the receptors is a human donor with Susac syndrome.

The CDR3 loop is CSATDRGGIYEQYF. The CDR3 DNA sequence: TGCAGTGCTACCGACAGGGGTGGTATCTACGAGCAGTACTTC. This chain uses TRBV20-1 with TRBJ2-7; 8 nucleotides match TRBD1. Germline CDR1 and CDR2: DFQATT and SNEGSKA (reference sequence). The trim removed 4 bases at V and 3 bases at J, leaving 8 bases unmatched. The CDR3 extends over 14 amino acids.

V gene TRBV6-5 combines with J gene TRBJ1-3; D gene uncertain. Trimming left V 3 bases short and J 1 base short, with 10 bases between. Germline CDR1 is MNHEY and CDR2 is SVGAGI. This CDR3 spans 15 amino acids. The CDR3 DNA follows: TGTGCCAGCAGTTATGGTCCGTATTCTGGAAACACCATATATTTT. Protein product: CASSYGPYSGNTIYF.

The table lists this clonotype with a few counts. The chain combines TRBV4-1 with TRBJ1-1; possibly TRBD1 for D (5 bases). The germline CDR1 and CDR2 sequences are MGHRA and YSYEKL. Deletions cut 0 bases from V and 0 bases from J, with 5 bases between. The CDR3 contains 14 residues. CDR3 residues: CASSQEGLNTEAFF. DNA of the CDR3: TGCGCCAGCAGCCAAGAGGGGCTGAACACTGAAGCTTTCTTT.

The chain links TRBV18 to TRBJ1-2; possibly TRBD1 for D (5 bases). CDR1 KGHSH and CDR2 LQKENI come from the germline V gene. V was trimmed by 3 bases and J by 6 bases, leaving 14 bases between them. This CDR3 has 14 residues. The CDR3 sequence is CASSPVGGVNGYTF. In DNA form, the CDR3 reads TGTGCCAGCTCACCGGTCGGGGGAGTCAATGGCTACACCTTC.

The J gene is TRBJ2-7, the V gene TRBV12-5; D is perhaps TRBD1 (5 bases). Trimming pared 6 bases from V and 0 bases from J, leaving 12 bases between. From germline, CDR1 is LGHNT and CDR2 FRNRAP. The CDR3 contains 14 residues. The CDR3 reads CASGPYRSSYEQYF. CDR3 nucleotides: TGTGCTAGTGGACCCTACAGGAGCTCCTACGAGCAGTACTTC.

For this clonotype: The junction departs from the called germline gene at one end, perhaps through a read error. The genes are TRBV7-7 and TRBJ2-5; 10 bases map to TRBD2. Per germline, CDR1 SSHAT and CDR2 FNYEAQ (reference sequence). There are 16 residues in the CDR3. CDR3 in DNA: TGTGCTAGCAGCTTAGGGCCAGCGGGAGGGTCTAAGACCCAGTACTTC. This sequence encodes CASSLGPAGGSKTQYF.

There are a few counts of this clonotype. The V gene is TRBV5-6, the J gene TRBJ2-1; unclear D gene. The ends were cut back, 0 bases at V and 0 bases at J, with 7 bases in the middle. The CDR3 contains 15 residues. The germline V gene has CDR1 SGHDT and CDR2 YYEEEE. For the CDR3, the DNA is TGTGCCAGCAGCTTGGGGGATAGCTCCTACAATGAGCAGTTCTTC. Its protein product is CASSLGDSSYNEQFF. The full variable domain, in which reference TRBV5-6 and TRBJ2-1 provide the parts outside the CDR3, is DAGVTQSPTHLIKTRGQQVTLRCSPKSGHDTVSWYQQALGQGPQFIFQYYEEEERQRGNFPDRFSGHQFPNYSSELNVNALLLGDSALYLCASSLGDSSYNEQFFGPGTRLTVL.

This clonotype has a single count. The junction departs from germline at one end; a sequencing error may be responsible. V is TRBV5-6 and J is TRBJ2-2; tentatively, D is TRBD2 (7 bases). The CDR3 is 15 amino acids. The germline V gene encodes CDR1 SGHDT and CDR2 YYEEEE. CDR3 protein: CASNLGGGGTGELFF. CDR3 nucleotides: TGTGCCAGCAACTTGGGGGGGGGCGGCACCGGGGAGCTGTTTTTT. The full variable domain, rest sourced from reference TRBV5-6 and TRBJ2-2, is DAGVTQSPTHLIKTRGQQVTLRCSPKSGHDTVSWYQQALGQGPQFIFQYYEEEERQRGNFPDRFSGHQFPNYSSELNVNALLLGDSALYLCASNLGGGGTGELFFGEGSRLTVL.

The chain carries TRBV5-1 and TRBJ1-1; D gene unclear. Germline assignment: CDR1 SGHRS and CDR2 YFSETQ. The CDR3 has 12 residues. V was cut by 5 bases and J by 3 bases, with 8 bases left in between. This chain's CDR3 is CASRWADTEAFF. The DNA for the CDR3 is TGCGCCAGCAGGTGGGCGGACACTGAAGCTTTCTTT. The entire variable domain, with the rest obtained from reference TRBV5-1 and TRBJ1-1, is as follows: KAGVTQTPRYLIKTRGQQVTLSCSPISGHRSVSWYQQTPGQGLQFLFEYFSETQRNKGNFPGRFSGRQFSNSRSEMNVSTLELGDSALYLCASRWADTEAFFGQGTRLTVV.

V gene TRBV4-1 combines with J gene TRBJ1-6, with a tentative D call TRBD1 (5 bases). There are 14 residues in the CDR3. The germline gives CDR1 MGHRA, CDR2 YSYEKL. Trimming shortened V by 0 bases and J by 10 bases, and 10 bases separated the two germline ends. The DNA of the CDR3 is TGCGCCAGCAGCCAAGATTGGGGGGAATCACCCCTCCACTTT. It translates to CASSQDWGESPLHF.

This sequence joins TRBV18 and TRBJ1-2, with D perhaps TRBD1 (5 bases). Deletions cut 0 bases from V and 2 bases from J, with 10 bases between. Germline V gives CDR1 KGHSH, CDR2 LQKENI. This CDR3 is 15 amino acids long. The CDR3 nucleotides are TGTGCCAGCTCACCACCGGCCGGGGGAAACTATGGCTACACCTTC. Amino acids: CASSPPAGGNYGYTF. Complete variable domain (other parts from reference TRBV18 and TRBJ1-2): NAGVMQNPRHLVRRRGQEARLRCSPMKGHSHVYWYRQLPEEGLKFMVYLQKENIIDESGMPKERFSAEFPKEGPSILRIQQVVRGDSAAYFCASSPPAGGNYGYTFGSGTRLTVV.

The V call is TRBV20-1, the J call TRBJ2-3, with 10 bases lining up with TRBD2. With V trimmed by 3 bases and J by 2 bases, 8 bases remained unmatched. From germline, CDR1 is DFQATT and CDR2 SNEGSKA (reference sequence). This CDR3 has 16 amino acids. The CDR3 DNA is TGCAGTGCTAGTACGGGAGCGGGAGGGCCCACAGATACGCAGTATTTT. Protein: CSASTGAGGPTDTQYF.

V is TRBV20-1 and J is TRBJ2-5, with 10 bases aligning to TRBD2. The germline gives CDR1 DFQATT, CDR2 SNEGSKA (reference sequence). CDR3 length: 14 amino acids. V shed 3 bases, J shed 5 bases, and the junction held 6 bases outside the gene matches. The CDR3 here is CSARSGTSEETQYF. CDR3 nucleotide sequence: TGCAGTGCTAGGTCGGGGACTAGCGAGGAGACCCAGTACTTC.

The gene calls are TRBV7-9 and TRBJ2-4; D assignment may be TRBD1 or TRBD2 (6 bases each). Germline V gene lookup returns CDR1 SEHNR and CDR2 FQNEAQ (reference sequence). The CDR3 consists of 16 residues. V dropped 6 bases and J dropped 4 bases, with 19 bases sitting between them. The CDR3 region is CASSHTSGAAKNIQYF. The DNA for the CDR3 is TGTGCCAGCAGTCACACGTCGGGGGCTGCAAAAAACATTCAGTACTTC.

The chain combines TRBV7-9 with TRBJ2-5; the D is unclear. This CDR3 region has 9 residues. V shed 3 bases and J shed 14 bases, with 7 bases lying between them. Germline lookup yields CDR1 SEHNR and CDR2 FQNEAQ (reference sequence). The CDR3 reads CASSFPLYF. The CDR3 coding sequence is TGTGCCAGCAGCTTTCCCCTATACTTC.

V gene TRBV28 combines with J gene TRBJ2-3, with TRBD2 identical over 7 bases. Germline V lookup: CDR1 MDHEN, CDR2 SYDVKM. This CDR3 has 16 amino acids. The V gene end was trimmed by 5 bases and the J gene end by 5 bases; junction bases not matched to a gene: 13. The CDR3 sequence: CASSPHPRGEGDTQYF. CDR3 DNA sequence: TGTGCCAGCAGTCCCCACCCCCGGGGGGAGGGAGATACGCAGTATTTT.

This sequence joins TRBV7-9 and TRBJ1-1; the match to TRBD1 covers 9 bases. CDR1 and CDR2 from the germline V gene are SEHNR and FQNEAQ (reference sequence). The CDR3 is 16 amino acids. V shed 11 bases, J shed 1 base, and the junction held 14 bases outside the gene matches. In DNA form, the CDR3 reads TGTGCCTCTTACAGGGGGCGCGCCATTGAGAACACTGAAGCTTTCTTT. Encoded protein: CASYRGRAIENTEAFF.